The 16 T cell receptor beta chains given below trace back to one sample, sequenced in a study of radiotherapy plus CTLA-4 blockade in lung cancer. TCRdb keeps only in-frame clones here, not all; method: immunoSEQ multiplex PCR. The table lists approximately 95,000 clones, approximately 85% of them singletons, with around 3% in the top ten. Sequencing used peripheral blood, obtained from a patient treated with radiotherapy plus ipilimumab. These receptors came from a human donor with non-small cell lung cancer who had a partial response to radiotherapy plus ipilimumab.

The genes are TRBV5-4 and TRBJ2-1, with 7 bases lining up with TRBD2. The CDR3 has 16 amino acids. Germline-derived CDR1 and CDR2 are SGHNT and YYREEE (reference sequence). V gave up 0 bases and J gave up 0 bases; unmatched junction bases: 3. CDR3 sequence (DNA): TGTGCCAGCAGCTTGGATCCTAGCGGCTCCTACAATGAGCAGTTCTTC. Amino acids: CASSLDPSGSYNEQFF.

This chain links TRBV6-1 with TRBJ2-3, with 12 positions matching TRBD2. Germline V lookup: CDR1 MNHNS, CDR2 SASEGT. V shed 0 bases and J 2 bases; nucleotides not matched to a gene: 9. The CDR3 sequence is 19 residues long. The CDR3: CASSEARGASGRATDTQYF. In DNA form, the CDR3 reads TGTGCCAGCAGTGAAGCGCGAGGAGCTAGCGGGAGGGCCACAGATACGCAGTATTTT.

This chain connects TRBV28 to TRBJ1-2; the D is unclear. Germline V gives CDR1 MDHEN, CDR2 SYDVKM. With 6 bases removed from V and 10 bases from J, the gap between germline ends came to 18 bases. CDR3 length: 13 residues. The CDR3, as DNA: TGTGCCAGCAGAGGACGGGATTTCGGAGTCTACACCTTC. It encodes CASRGRDFGVYTF.

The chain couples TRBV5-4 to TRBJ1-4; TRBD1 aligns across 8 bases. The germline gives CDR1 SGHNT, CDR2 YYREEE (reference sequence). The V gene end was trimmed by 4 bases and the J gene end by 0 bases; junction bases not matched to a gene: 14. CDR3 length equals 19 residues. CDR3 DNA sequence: TGTGCCAGCAGCCCCCGAGGACAGGGAGGGGGAGCAACTAATGAAAAACTGTTTTTT. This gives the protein CASSPRGQGGGATNEKLFF.

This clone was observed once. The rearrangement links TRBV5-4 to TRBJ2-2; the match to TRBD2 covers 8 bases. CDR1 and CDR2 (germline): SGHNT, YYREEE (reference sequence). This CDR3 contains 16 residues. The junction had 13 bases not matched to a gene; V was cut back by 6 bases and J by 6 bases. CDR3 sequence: CASTPRGAGVPGELFF. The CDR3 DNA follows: TGTGCCAGCACCCCTAGGGGAGCGGGAGTACCCGGGGAGCTGTTTTTT.

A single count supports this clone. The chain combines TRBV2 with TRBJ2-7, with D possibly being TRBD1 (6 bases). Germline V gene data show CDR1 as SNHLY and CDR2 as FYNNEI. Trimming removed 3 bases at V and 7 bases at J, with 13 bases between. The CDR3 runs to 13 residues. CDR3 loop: CASSEDRTFEQYF. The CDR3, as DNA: TGTGCCAGCAGTGAGGACAGAACCTTTGAGCAGTACTTC.

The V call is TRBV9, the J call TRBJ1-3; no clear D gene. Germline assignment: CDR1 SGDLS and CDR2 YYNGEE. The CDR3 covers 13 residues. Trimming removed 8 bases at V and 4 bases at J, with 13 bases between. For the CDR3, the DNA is TGTGCCAGGCCCAGAGGGTTAGGAAACACCATATATTTT. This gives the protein CARPRGLGNTIYF.

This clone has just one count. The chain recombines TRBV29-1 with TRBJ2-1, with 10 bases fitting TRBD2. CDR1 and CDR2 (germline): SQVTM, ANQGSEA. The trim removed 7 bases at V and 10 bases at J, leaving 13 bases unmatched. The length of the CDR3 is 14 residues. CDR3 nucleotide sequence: TGCAGCGCCGCCGTGAGCGGGAGGGCCTTGGAGCAGTTCTTC. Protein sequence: CSAAVSGRALEQFF.

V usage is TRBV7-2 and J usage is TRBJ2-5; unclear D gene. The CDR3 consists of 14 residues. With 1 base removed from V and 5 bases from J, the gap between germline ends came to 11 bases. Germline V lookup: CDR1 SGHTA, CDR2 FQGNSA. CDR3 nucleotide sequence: TGTGCCAGCAGCTTAGTTGCCTCCCAGGAGACCCAGTACTTC. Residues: CASSLVASQETQYF.

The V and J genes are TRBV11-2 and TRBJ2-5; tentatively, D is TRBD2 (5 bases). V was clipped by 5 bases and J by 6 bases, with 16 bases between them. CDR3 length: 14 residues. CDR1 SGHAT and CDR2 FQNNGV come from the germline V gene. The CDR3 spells CASSTQLGVKTQYF. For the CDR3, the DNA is TGTGCCAGCAGCACCCAGCTCGGGGTGAAGACCCAGTACTTC.

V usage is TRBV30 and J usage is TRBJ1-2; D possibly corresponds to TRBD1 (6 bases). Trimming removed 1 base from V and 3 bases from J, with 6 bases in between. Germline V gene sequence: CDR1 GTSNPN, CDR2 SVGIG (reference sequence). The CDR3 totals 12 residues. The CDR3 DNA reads TGTGCCTGGAGTGAGGGGGACTATGGCTACACCTTC. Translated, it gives CAWSEGDYGYTF.

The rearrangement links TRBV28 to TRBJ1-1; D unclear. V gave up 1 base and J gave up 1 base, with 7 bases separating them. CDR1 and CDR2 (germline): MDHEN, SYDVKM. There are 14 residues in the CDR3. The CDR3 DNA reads TGTGCCAGCAGTTTATCGTTTAGGAACACTGAAGCTTTCTTT. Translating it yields CASSLSFRNTEAFF.

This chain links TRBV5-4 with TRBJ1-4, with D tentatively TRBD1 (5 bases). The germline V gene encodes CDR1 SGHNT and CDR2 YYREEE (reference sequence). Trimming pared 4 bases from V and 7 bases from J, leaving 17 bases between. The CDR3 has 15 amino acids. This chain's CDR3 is CASSPGGTRSEKLFF. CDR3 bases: TGTGCCAGCAGCCCCGGGGGGACCCGCAGTGAAAAACTGTTTTTT.

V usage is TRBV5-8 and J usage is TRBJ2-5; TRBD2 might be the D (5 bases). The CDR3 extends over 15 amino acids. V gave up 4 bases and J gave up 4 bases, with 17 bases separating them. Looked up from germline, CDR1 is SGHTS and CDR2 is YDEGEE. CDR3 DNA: TGTGCCAGCAGCCTGGCAGCTAGCATTCGAGAGACCCAGTACTTC. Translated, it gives CASSLAASIRETQYF.

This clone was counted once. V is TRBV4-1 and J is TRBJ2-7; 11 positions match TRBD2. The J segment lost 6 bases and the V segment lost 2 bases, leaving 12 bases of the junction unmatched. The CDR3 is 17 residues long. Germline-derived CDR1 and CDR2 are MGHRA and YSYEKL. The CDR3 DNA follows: TGCGCCAGCAGCCAAAGAAATATGGGACTAGCGGAGGGCGAGCAGTACTTC. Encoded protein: CASSQRNMGLAEGEQYF.

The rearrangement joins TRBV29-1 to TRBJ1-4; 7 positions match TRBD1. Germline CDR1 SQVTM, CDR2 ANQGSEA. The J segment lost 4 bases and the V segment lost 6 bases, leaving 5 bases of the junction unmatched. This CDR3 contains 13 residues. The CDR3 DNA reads TGCAGCGTCCCGGGACAGTTTAATGAAAAACTGTTTTTT. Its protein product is CSVPGQFNEKLFF.